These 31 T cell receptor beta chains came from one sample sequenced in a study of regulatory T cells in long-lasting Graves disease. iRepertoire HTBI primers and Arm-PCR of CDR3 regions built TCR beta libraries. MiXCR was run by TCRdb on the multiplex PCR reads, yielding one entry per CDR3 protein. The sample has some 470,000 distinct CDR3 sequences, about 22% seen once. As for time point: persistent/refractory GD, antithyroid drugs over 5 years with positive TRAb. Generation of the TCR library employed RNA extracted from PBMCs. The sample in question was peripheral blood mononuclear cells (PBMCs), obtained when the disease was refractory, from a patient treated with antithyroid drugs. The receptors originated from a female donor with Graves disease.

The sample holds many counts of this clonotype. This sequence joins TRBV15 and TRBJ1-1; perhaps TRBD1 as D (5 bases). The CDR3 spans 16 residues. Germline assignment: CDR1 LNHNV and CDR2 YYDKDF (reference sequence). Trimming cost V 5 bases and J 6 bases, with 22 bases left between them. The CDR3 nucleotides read TGTGCCACCAGCCGGGGAGGGGTCCTTTACCGACCTGAAGCTTTCTTT. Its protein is CATSRGGVLYRPEAFF.

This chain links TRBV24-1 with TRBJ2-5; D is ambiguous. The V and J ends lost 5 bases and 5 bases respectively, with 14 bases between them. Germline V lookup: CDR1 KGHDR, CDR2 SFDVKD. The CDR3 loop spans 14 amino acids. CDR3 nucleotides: TGTGCCACCAGTGTTTCCGGAAAGGCCGAGACCCAGTACTTC. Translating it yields CATSVSGKAETQYF.

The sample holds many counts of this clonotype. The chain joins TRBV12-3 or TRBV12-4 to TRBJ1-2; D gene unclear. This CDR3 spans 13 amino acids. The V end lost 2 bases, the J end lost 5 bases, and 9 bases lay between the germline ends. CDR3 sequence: CASSLSLGYGYTF. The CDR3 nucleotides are TGTGCCAGCAGTTTAAGCTTGGGGTATGGCTACACCTTC.

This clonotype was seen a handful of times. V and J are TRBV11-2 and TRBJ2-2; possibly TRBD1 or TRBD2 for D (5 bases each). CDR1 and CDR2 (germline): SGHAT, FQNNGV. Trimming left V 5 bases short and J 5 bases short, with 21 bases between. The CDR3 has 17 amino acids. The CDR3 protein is CASSRPGRAGLTGELFF. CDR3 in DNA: TGTGCCAGCAGCCGGCCCGGGCGGGCAGGGTTGACCGGGGAGCTGTTTTTT.

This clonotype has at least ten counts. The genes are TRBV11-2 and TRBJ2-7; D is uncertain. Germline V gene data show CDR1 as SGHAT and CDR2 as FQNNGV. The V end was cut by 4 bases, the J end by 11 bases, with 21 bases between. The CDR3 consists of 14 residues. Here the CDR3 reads CASSSTPAQQLEYF. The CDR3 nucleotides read TGTGCCAGCAGCTCTACCCCTGCCCAGCAATTGGAGTACTTC.

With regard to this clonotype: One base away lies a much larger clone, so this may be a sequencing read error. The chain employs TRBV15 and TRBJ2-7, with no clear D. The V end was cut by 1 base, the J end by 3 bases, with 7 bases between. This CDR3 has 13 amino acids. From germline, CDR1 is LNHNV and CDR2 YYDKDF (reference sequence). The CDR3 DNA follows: TGTGCCACCAGCAGAGTGGGTATCTACGAGCAGTACTTC. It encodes CATSRVGIYEQYF.

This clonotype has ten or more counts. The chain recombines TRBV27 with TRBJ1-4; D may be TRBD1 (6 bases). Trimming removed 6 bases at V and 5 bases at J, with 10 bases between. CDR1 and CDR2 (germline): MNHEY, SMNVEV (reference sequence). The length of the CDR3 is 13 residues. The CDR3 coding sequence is TGTGCCAGCAGGGACAGACTGAATGAAAAACTGTTTTTT. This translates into CASRDRLNEKLFF.

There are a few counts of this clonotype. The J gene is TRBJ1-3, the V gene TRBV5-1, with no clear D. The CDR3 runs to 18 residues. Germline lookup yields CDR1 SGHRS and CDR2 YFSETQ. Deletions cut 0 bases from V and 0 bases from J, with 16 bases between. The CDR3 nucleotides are TGCGCCAGCAGCTTGGCCGGCCCTCAACTCCGCTCTGGAAACACCATATATTTT. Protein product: CASSLAGPQLRSGNTIYF.

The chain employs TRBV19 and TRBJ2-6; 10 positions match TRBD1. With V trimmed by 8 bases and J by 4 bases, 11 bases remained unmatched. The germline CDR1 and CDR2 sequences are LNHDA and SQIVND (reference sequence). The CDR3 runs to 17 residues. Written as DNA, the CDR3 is TGTGCCAGTTCTGCGACAGGGGGCCCGCGAGGGGCCAACGTCCTGACTTTC. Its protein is CASSATGGPRGANVLTF.

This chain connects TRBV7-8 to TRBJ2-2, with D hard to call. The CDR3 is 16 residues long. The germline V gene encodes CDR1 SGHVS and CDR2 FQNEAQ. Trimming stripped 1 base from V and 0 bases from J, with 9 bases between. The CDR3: CASSLVRTPNTGELFF. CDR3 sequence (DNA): TGTGCCAGCAGCTTAGTACGAACACCGAACACCGGGGAGCTGTTTTTT.

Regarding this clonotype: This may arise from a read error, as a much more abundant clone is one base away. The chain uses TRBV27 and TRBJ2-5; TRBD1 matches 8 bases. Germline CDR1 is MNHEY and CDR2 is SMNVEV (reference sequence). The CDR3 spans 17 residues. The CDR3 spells CARSPSGFQGARETQYF. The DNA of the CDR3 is TGTGCCCGCAGCCCGTCTGGATTCCAGGGGGCCCGGGAGACCCAGTACTTC.

The CDR3 reads CASSQNLAKNIQYF. The CDR3 DNA sequence: TGCGCCAGCAGCCAAAACTTAGCCAAAAACATTCAGTACTTC. This chain connects TRBV4-1 to TRBJ2-4; D remains unclear. CDR1 and CDR2 from the germline V gene are MGHRA and YSYEKL. The CDR3 has 14 residues. Trimming cost V 2 bases and J 0 bases, with 5 bases left between them.

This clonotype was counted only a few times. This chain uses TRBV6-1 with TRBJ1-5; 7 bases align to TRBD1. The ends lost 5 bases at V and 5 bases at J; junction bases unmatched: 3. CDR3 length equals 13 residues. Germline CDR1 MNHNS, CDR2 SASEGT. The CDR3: CASSMQGDQPQHF. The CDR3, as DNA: TGTGCCAGCAGTATGCAGGGGGATCAGCCCCAGCATTTT.

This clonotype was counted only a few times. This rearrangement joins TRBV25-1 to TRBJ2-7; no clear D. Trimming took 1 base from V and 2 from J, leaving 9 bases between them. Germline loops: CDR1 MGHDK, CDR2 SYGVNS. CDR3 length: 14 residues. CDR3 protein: CASSESNGPYEQYF. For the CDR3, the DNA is TGTGCCAGCAGTGAATCGAACGGCCCCTACGAGCAGTACTTC.

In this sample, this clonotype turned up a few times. The CDR3 protein is CASSYGQGNGYTF. CDR3 sequence (DNA): TGTGCCAGTAGTTATGGACAGGGGAATGGCTACACCTTC. The rearrangement links TRBV19 to TRBJ1-2, with 9 bases identical to TRBD1. V lost 5 bases to trimming and J lost 6 bases; unmatched junction nucleotides: 4. The CDR3 runs to 13 residues. Germline assignment: CDR1 LNHDA and CDR2 SQIVND (reference sequence).

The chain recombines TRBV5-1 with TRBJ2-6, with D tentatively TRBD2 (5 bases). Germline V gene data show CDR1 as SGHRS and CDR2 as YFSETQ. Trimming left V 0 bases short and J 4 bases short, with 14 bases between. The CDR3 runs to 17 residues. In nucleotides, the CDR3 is TGCGCCAGCAGCTTGGACCGAGGACTCCCGGGGGCCAACGTCCTGACTTTC. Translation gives CASSLDRGLPGANVLTF.

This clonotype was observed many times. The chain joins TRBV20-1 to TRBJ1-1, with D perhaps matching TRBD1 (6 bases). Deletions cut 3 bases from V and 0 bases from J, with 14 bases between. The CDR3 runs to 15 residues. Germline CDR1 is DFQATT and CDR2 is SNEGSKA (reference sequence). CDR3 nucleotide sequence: TGCAGTGCTAGCGATGCGGGACACTTGAACACTGAAGCTTTCTTT. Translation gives CSASDAGHLNTEAFF.

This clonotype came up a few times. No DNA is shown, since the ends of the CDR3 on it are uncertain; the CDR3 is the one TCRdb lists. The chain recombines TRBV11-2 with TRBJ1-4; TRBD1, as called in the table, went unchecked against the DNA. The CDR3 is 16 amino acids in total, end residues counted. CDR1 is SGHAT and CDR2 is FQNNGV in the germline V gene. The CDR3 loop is CASSAATGMLMKNCFF.

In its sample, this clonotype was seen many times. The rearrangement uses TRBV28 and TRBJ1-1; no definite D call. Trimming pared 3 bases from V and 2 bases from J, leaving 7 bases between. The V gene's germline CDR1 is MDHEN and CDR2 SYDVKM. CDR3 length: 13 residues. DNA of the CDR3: TGTGCCAGCAGTTTCGTCCCTAACACTGAAGCTTTCTTT. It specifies CASSFVPNTEAFF.

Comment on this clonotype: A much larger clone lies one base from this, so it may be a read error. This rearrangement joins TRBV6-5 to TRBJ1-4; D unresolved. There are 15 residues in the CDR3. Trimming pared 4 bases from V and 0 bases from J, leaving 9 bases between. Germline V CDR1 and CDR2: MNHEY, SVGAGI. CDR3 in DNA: TGTGCCAGCAGTTCCCTAGCGGCAACTAATGAAAAACTGTTTTTT. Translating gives CASSSLAATNEKLFF.

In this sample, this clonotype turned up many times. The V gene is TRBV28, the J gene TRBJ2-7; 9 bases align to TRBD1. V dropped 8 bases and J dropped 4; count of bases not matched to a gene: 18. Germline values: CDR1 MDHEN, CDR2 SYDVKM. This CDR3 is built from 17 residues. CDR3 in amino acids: CASGGSGQGYQNYEQYF. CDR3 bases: TGTGCCAGCGGTGGGAGCGGACAGGGGTATCAGAATTACGAGCAGTACTTC.

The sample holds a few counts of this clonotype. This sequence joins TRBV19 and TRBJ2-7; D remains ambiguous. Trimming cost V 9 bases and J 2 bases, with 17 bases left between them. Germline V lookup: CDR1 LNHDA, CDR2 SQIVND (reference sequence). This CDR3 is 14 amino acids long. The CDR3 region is CASHPSGSPYEQYF. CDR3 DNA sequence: TGTGCCAGCCACCCCTCGGGTTCTCCCTACGAGCAGTACTTC.

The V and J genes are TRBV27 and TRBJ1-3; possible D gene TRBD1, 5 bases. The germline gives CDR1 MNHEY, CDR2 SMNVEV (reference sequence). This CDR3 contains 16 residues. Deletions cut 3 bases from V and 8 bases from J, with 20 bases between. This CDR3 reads CASSFGAGSLSDTIYF. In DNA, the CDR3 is TGTGCCAGCAGTTTCGGGGCAGGGTCGTTGTCGGACACCATATATTTT.

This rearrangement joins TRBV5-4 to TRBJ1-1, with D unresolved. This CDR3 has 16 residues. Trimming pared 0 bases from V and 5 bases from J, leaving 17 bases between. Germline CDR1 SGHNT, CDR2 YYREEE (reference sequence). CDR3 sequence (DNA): TGTGCCAGCAGCTTGGCCCTGAGGCGCGGGGTGACTGAAGCTTTCTTT. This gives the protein CASSLALRRGVTEAFF.

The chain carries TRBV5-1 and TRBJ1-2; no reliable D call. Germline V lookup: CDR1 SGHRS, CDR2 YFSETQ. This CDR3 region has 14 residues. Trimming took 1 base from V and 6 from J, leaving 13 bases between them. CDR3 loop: CASSLRHPVNGYTF. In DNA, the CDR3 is TGCGCCAGCAGCTTGAGACACCCCGTAAATGGCTACACCTTC.

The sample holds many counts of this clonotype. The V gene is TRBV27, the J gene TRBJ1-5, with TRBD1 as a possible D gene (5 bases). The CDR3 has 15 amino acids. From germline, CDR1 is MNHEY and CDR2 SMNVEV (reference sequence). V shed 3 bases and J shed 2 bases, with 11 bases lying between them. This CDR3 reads CASSFGGSGNQPQHF. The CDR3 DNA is TGTGCCAGCAGTTTCGGGGGTTCGGGCAATCAGCCCCAGCATTTT.

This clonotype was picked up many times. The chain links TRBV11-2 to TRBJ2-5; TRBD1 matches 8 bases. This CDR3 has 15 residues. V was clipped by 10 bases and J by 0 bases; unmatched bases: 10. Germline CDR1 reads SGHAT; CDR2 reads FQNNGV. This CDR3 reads CATQPGTGYQETQYF. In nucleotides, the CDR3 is TGTGCCACCCAGCCCGGGACAGGATACCAAGAGACCCAGTACTTC.

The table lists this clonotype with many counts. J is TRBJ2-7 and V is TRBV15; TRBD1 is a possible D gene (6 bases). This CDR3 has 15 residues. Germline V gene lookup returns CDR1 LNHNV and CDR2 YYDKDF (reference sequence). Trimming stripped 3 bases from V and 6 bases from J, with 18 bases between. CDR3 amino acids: CATSSTRGKGPEQYF. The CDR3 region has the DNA TGTGCCACCAGCAGCACCAGGGGAAAAGGGCCCGAGCAGTACTTC.

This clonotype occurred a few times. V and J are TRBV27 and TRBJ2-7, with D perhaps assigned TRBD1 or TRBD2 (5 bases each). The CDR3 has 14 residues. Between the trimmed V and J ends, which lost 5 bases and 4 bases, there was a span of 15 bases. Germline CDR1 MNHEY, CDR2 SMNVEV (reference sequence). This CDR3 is CASSAPGRTYEQYF. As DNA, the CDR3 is TGTGCCAGCAGTGCCCCGGGACGGACTTACGAGCAGTACTTC.

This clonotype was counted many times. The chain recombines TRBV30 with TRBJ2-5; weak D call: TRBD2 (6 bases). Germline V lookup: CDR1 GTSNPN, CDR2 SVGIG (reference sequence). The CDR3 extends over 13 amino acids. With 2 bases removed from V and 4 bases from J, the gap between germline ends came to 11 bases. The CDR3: CAWSRDWRETQYF. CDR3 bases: TGTGCCTGGAGTCGGGACTGGAGAGAGACCCAGTACTTC.

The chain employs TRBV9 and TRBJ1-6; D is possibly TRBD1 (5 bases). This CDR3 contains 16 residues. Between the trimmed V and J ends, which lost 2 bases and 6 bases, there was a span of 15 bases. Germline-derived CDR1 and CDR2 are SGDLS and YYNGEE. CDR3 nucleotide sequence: TGTGCCAGCAGCGTGGGATCAGACAGAGTTAATTCACCCCTCCACTTT. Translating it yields CASSVGSDRVNSPLHF.